This TCR beta chain was recorded in a study of cytomegalovirus exposure and HLA in healthy donors. Notes on the study in general: HLA restriction was apparent for most CMV-associated TCR beta chains in a later analysis. Donors were assumed by presence/absence analyses to have roughly uniform sequencing depth.

PCR primers comprised 60 Vbeta and 13 Jbeta primers. Some clones are missing from TCRdb's copy, which holds only in-frame ones; the method was immunoSEQ multiplex PCR. The sample has tens of thousands of clones; around 68% are singletons. Details on this clone: Antigen specificity is unknown.

The receptor's source is a man in his fifties in good health and CMV-seropositive. Sequencing was performed on PBMCs.

Here the CDR3 DNA reads TGTGCCAGCAGTCTCCCCGCTGGAAACACCATATATTTT. Its protein product is CASSLPAGNTIYF. This chain uses TRBV27 with TRBJ1-3, with D unclear. CDR1 is MNHEY and CDR2 is SMNVEV in the germline V gene (reference sequence). This CDR3 spans 13 amino acids. V gave up 5 bases and J gave up 2 bases, with 7 bases separating them.